Following are 4 T cell receptor beta chains from one sample sequenced in a study of T cell repertoires in cytomegalovirus infection. TCRdb re-called the reads through MiXCR, storing one row per CDR3 protein. The sample shows approximately 500,000 distinct CDR3 sequences, 16% of them seen only once. Material for sequencing was CD8+ T cells from PBMCs. These receptors came from a human donor in good health (CMV status not recorded). Some clones in this sample may be carry-over from other donors' samples.

This clonotype was recorded a few times. V gene TRBV2 combines with J gene TRBJ1-2; 8 positions agree with TRBD1. The CDR3 has 12 residues. Germline lookup yields CDR1 SNHLY and CDR2 FYNNEI. Losses at the gene ends were 10 bases for V and 3 bases for J; bases not matched to a gene: 4. The CDR3 is CANQGADYGYTF. CDR3 coding DNA: TGTGCCAACCAGGGGGCCGACTATGGCTACACCTTC.

As to this clonotype: Mismatch with germline at one junction end may stem from a read error. The chain carries TRBV7-8 and TRBJ2-5, with 9 bases fitting TRBD2. Germline V CDR1 and CDR2: SGHVS, FQNEAQ. The CDR3 contains 16 residues. CDR3 DNA: TGTGCAAGCAGCTTAGCGGGAGTGCCGGTTGGAGAGACCCAGTACTTC. Amino acid sequence: CASSLAGVPVGETQYF.

In its sample, this clonotype was seen a few times. The V gene is TRBV4-2, the J gene TRBJ2-2; 9 bases are shared with TRBD1. Germline assignment: CDR1 LGHNA and CDR2 YNFKEQ. Trimming removed 3 bases from V and 7 bases from J; junction bases left unmatched: 12. The length of the CDR3 is 17 residues. CDR3 coding DNA: TGTGCCAGCAGCCATAAGGAGGGGACAGGGACCGTCGGGGAGCTGTTTTTT. Its protein product is CASSHKEGTGTVGELFF.

The chain couples TRBV28 to TRBJ1-2; a weak D match, TRBD1 (5 bases). V shed 3 bases and J shed 6 bases, with 14 bases lying between them. The CDR3 covers 14 residues. Germline V gene lookup returns CDR1 MDHEN and CDR2 SYDVKM. The CDR3 nucleotides read TGTGCCAGCAGTTTCAGTCCGAGGGGTGATGGCTACACCTTC. Protein: CASSFSPRGDGYTF.